The 27 T cell receptor beta chains given below trace back to one sample, sequenced in a study of T-cell reconstitution after alpha-beta-depleted transplantation in children. Unique molecular identifiers were incorporated into the prepared TCRbeta library. TCRdb re-derived calls from the PCR reads in MiXCR, one entry per CDR3 protein. The sample has 350,000 to 400,000 distinct CDR3 sequences, less than 15% seen once; the top ten hold 3.5% to 4.5%. The input for sequencing was PBMCs, taken from the stem cell graft. The receptor set was obtained from a human donor who donated a stem cell graft to a child with Fanconi anemia.

There are many counts of this clonotype. V is TRBV20-1 and J is TRBJ1-1; D uncertain. V dropped 1 base and J dropped 1 base, with 1 base sitting between them. The CDR3 consists of 11 residues. Germline V gene sequence: CDR1 DFQATT, CDR2 SNEGSKA (reference sequence). CDR3 nucleotide sequence: TGCAGTGCTAGAGCGAACACTGAAGCTTTCTTT. Residues: CSARANTEAFF.

This clonotype was counted once. The rearrangement joins TRBV5-1 to TRBJ2-7; perhaps TRBD2 as D (6 bases). This CDR3 region has 15 residues. V dropped 0 bases and J dropped 2 bases, with 12 bases sitting between them. The germline CDR1 and CDR2 sequences are SGHRS and YFSETQ. Written as DNA, the CDR3 is TGCGCCAGCAGCTTGGCCCCTGGAGGGGCCTACGAGCAGTACGTC. This codes for CASSLAPGGAYEQYV.

This clonotype has ten or more counts. CDR3 DNA sequence: TGCGCCAGCAGCCCGGGGACAGGCGGCTATGGCTACACCTTC. Its translation is CASSPGTGGYGYTF. The chain is built from TRBV5-1 and TRBJ1-2; TRBD1 agrees at 8 bases. Germline V gene sequence: CDR1 SGHRS, CDR2 YFSETQ. The J segment lost 4 bases and the V segment lost 4 bases, leaving 6 bases of the junction unmatched. This CDR3 spans 14 amino acids. The full variable domain, with the rest looked up from reference TRBV5-1 and TRBJ1-2, is KAGVTQTPRYLIKTRGQQVTLSCSPISGHRSVSWYQQTPGQGLQFLFEYFSETQRNKGNFPGRFSGRQFSNSRSEMNVSTLELGDSALYLCASSPGTGGYGYTFGSGTRLTVV.

The chain couples TRBV5-1 to TRBJ1-1; D is uncertain. In germline, CDR1 is SGHRS, CDR2 YFSETQ. The V end was cut by 4 bases, the J end by 1 base, with 11 bases between. The CDR3 is made up of 14 amino acids. The CDR3 DNA is TGCGCCAGCAGCCCTATTTCTGGGAACACTGAAGCTTTCTTT. Protein product: CASSPISGNTEAFF.

This clonotype occurred many times. The rearrangement uses TRBV12-3 or TRBV12-4 and TRBJ2-2; 8 bases line up with TRBD1. J lost 5 bases, V lost 6 bases, and 2 bases had no gene match. The CDR3 is 13 residues long. This CDR3 is CASRNRGTGELFF. In DNA form, the CDR3 reads TGTGCCAGCAGGAACAGGGGGACCGGGGAGCTGTTTTTT.

This clonotype was found a few times. The chain employs TRBV11-2 and TRBJ1-5, with D uncertain. The V end was cut by 0 bases, the J end by 7 bases, with 4 bases between. Looked up from germline, CDR1 is SGHAT and CDR2 is FQNNGV. The CDR3 runs 12 residues. The CDR3 spells CASSLEEQPQHF. The CDR3 nucleotides are TGTGCCAGCAGCTTAGAGGAGCAGCCCCAGCATTTT. The full variable domain, in which reference TRBV11-2 and TRBJ1-5 provide the parts outside the CDR3, is EAGVAQSPRYKIIEKRQSVAFWCNPISGHATLYWYQQILGQGPKLLIQFQNNGVVDDSQLPKDRFSAERLKGVDSTLKIQPAKLEDSAVYLCASSLEEQPQHFGDGTRLSIL.

This clonotype was detected many times. CDR3 coding DNA: TGTGCCAGCAGTACGGGACGGTACAATGAGCAGTTCTTC. Its protein product is CASSTGRYNEQFF. The chain employs TRBV2 and TRBJ2-1, with D tentatively TRBD1 or TRBD2 (5 bases each). Germline V gene data show CDR1 as SNHLY and CDR2 as FYNNEI. V was clipped by 5 bases and J by 4 bases, with 9 bases between them. CDR3 length: 13 amino acids.

The chain combines TRBV4-2 with TRBJ2-2; 8 bases align to TRBD2. The V segment lost 2 bases and the J segment 0 bases; nucleotides outside the gene matches: 5. Germline CDR1 LGHNA, CDR2 YNFKEQ. The CDR3 has 17 residues. The CDR3 bases are TGTGCCAGCAGCCAAAGGGAAGCGGGAGCGAACACCGGGGAGCTGTTTTTT. This codes for CASSQREAGANTGELFF.

This rearrangement joins TRBV6-1 to TRBJ2-7; TRBD1 aligns across 8 bases. There are 15 residues in the CDR3. After removal of 6 bases from V and 0 bases from J, the junction contained 7 bases not matched to a gene. CDR1 and CDR2 (germline): MNHNS, SASEGT. The CDR3 protein is CASRRDRGGSYEQYF. In DNA, the CDR3 is TGTGCCAGCAGAAGAGACAGGGGAGGCTCCTACGAGCAGTACTTC.

V gene TRBV5-1 combines with J gene TRBJ1-1; weak D call: TRBD1 (5 bases). Trimming cost V 0 bases and J 5 bases, with 14 bases left between them. The CDR3 is 15 amino acids. In germline, CDR1 is SGHRS, CDR2 YFSETQ. CDR3 DNA: TGCGCCAGCAGCTTGGGGCAGGGTTCGGAGACTGAAGCTTTCTTT. This translates into CASSLGQGSETEAFF.

This chain links TRBV12-3 or TRBV12-4 with TRBJ1-5, with 7 bases fitting TRBD1. The junction had 1 base not matched to a gene; V was cut back by 5 bases and J by 6 bases. The CDR3 spans 12 residues. The CDR3 DNA reads TGTGCCAGCAGTAACAGGGGTCAGCCCCAGCATTTT. It yields the protein CASSNRGQPQHF.

The sample holds a few counts of this clonotype. The V call is TRBV4-2, the J call TRBJ2-1, with TRBD2 matching 14 bases. CDR3 length equals 17 residues. CDR1 is LGHNA, CDR2 YNFKEQ, per germline. V lost 0 bases to trimming and J lost 8 bases; unmatched junction nucleotides: 6. In DNA, the CDR3 is TGTGCCAGCAGCCAAGACGTTCCGGGACTAGCGGGGGATGAGCAGTTCTTC. It yields the protein CASSQDVPGLAGDEQFF.

This clonotype appeared a few times. The chain joins TRBV20-1 to TRBJ1-1, with D possibly being TRBD1 (5 bases). This CDR3 is built from 14 residues. Germline CDR1 reads DFQATT; CDR2 reads SNEGSKA (reference sequence). With 3 bases removed from V and 3 bases from J, the gap between germline ends came to 14 bases. CDR3 region: CSASGEQVDTEAFF. The CDR3 region has the DNA TGCAGTGCTAGTGGAGAACAGGTGGACACTGAAGCTTTCTTT.

This clonotype has just a few counts. The V gene is TRBV5-4, the J gene TRBJ2-1, with a tentative D call TRBD1 (6 bases). The CDR3 is 16 amino acids. Trimming shortened V by 3 bases and J by 8 bases, and 21 bases separated the two germline ends. Germline V CDR1 and CDR2: SGHNT, YYREEE (reference sequence). The CDR3 nucleotides are TGTGCCAGCAGCTGGGGGCCGGCAGGGTTTGGCGATGAGCAGTTCTTC. Residues: CASSWGPAGFGDEQFF.

The rearrangement uses TRBV6-1 and TRBJ1-2; 8 nucleotides match TRBD1. With 4 bases clipped from V and 7 bases from J, the junction kept 5 bases outside the gene matches. Germline CDR1 MNHNS, CDR2 SASEGT. This CDR3 contains 13 residues. CDR3 nucleotide sequence: TGTGCCAGCAGTGTGACAGGGGCTGGTGGCTACACCTTC. It specifies CASSVTGAGGYTF.

This clonotype was detected many times. This sequence joins TRBV7-9 and TRBJ2-5, with D maybe TRBD1 (6 bases). V shed 4 bases and J shed 2 bases, with 14 bases lying between them. CDR1 SEHNR and CDR2 FQNEAQ come from the germline V gene (reference sequence). The CDR3 runs 15 residues. CDR3 DNA: TGTGCCAGCAGCTCCTTTCGGACAGTGCAAGAGACCCAGTACTTC. Its protein is CASSSFRTVQETQYF.

Comments on this clonotype: Since the CDR3 does not end with the conserved phenylalanine or tryptophan, this likely comes from a read error. The chain carries TRBV12-3 or TRBV12-4 and TRBJ1-5, with 8 positions matching TRBD1. V was pared by 1 base and J by 7 bases, with 9 bases of the junction left unmatched. This CDR3 spans 16 amino acids. The chain's CDR3 is CASSLGTGGGGQPQHC. CDR3 nucleotides: TGTGCCAGCAGTTTAGGTACAGGGGGTGGAGGACAGCCCCAGCATTGT.

The table lists this clonotype with a few counts. The rearrangement uses TRBV5-1 and TRBJ2-7; TRBD2 agrees at 9 bases. CDR3 length equals 17 residues. Trimming removed 4 bases from V and 6 bases from J; junction bases left unmatched: 17. CDR1 is SGHRS and CDR2 is YFSETQ in the germline V gene. This CDR3 reads CASSVTGGLASLGEQYF. In DNA form, the CDR3 reads TGCGCCAGCAGCGTTACAGGAGGACTAGCGTCTTTGGGCGAGCAGTACTTC. Full variable domain (missing parts from reference TRBV5-1 and TRBJ2-7): KAGVTQTPRYLIKTRGQQVTLSCSPISGHRSVSWYQQTPGQGLQFLFEYFSETQRNKGNFPGRFSGRQFSNSRSEMNVSTLELGDSALYLCASSVTGGLASLGEQYFGPGTRLTVT.

Many counts were recorded for this clonotype. The J gene is TRBJ2-3, the V gene TRBV6-5; tentatively, D is TRBD2 (5 bases). The germline CDR1 and CDR2 sequences are MNHEY and SVGAGI. V lost 6 bases, J lost 1 base, and 17 bases lay in between. The CDR3 totals 16 residues. DNA for the CDR3: TGTGCCAGCAGGTCCAAAGTCGGGGTTGGCACAGATACGCAGTATTTT. As protein: CASRSKVGVGTDTQYF.

This clonotype was seen many times. This chain joins TRBV15 and TRBJ2-5; D might be TRBD1 or TRBD2, each matching 6 bases. Germline CDR1 LNHNV, CDR2 YYDKDF (reference sequence). Trimming removed 6 bases from V and 2 bases from J, with 13 bases in between. This CDR3 has 14 residues. CDR3: CATSKGGGQETQYF. CDR3 bases: TGTGCCACCAGTAAGGGGGGAGGTCAAGAGACCCAGTACTTC.

In the case of this clonotype: Since a much larger clone is just one base distant, this may be a read error. This rearrangement joins TRBV20-1 to TRBJ2-5; TRBD2 is a possible D gene (5 bases). The V gene lost 5 bases and the J gene lost 7 bases, with 17 bases spanning the gap. Germline CDR1 reads DFQATT; CDR2 reads SNEGSKA (reference sequence). The CDR3 is made up of 13 amino acids. Here the CDR3 reads CSAQSSSSGTQYF. In DNA form, the CDR3 reads TGCAGTGCTCAATCTTCCTCAAGCGGGACCCAGTACTTC.

The chain uses TRBV5-1 and TRBJ2-1; weak D call: TRBD2 (6 bases). CDR3 length equals 15 residues. Germline-derived CDR1 and CDR2 are SGHRS and YFSETQ. V was clipped by 1 base and J by 4 bases, with 12 bases between them. The CDR3 spells CASSLSAGSYNEQFF. Written as DNA, the CDR3 is TGCGCCAGCAGCTTGTCGGCGGGGTCGTACAATGAGCAGTTCTTC.

The rearrangement joins TRBV2 to TRBJ2-2; 9 nucleotides match TRBD1. CDR1 SNHLY and CDR2 FYNNEI come from the germline V gene. The CDR3 has 14 amino acids. V was pared by 6 bases and J by 5 bases, with 4 bases of the junction left unmatched. The CDR3 bases are TGTGCCAGCAGGGACAGGGGATTTACCGGGGAGCTGTTTTTT. As protein: CASRDRGFTGELFF.

The V and J genes are TRBV29-1 and TRBJ2-6; D is tentatively TRBD1 or TRBD2 (6 bases each). CDR3 length equals 16 residues. Germline V CDR1 and CDR2: SQVTM, ANQGSEA. Trimming pared 6 bases from V and 1 base from J, leaving 16 bases between. CDR3 residues: CSVGGTSVSGANVLTF. The CDR3 nucleotides read TGCAGCGTGGGGGGCACGAGCGTATCTGGGGCCAACGTCCTGACTTTC. The variable domain in full, completed from reference TRBV29-1 and TRBJ2-6, reads SAVISQKPSRDICQRGTSLTIQCQVDSQVTMMFWYRQQPGQSLTLIATANQGSEATYESGFVIDKFPISRPNLTFSTLTVSNMSPEDSSIYLCSVGGTSVSGANVLTFGAGSRLTVL.

The chain uses TRBV20-1 and TRBJ1-2; D is uncertain. Trimming removed 4 bases from V and 9 bases from J, with 9 bases in between. The CDR3 consists of 10 residues. CDR1 and CDR2 (germline): DFQATT, SNEGSKA (reference sequence). The CDR3 sequence is CSAKSPSYTF. In DNA form, the CDR3 reads TGCAGTGCTAAGTCTCCGAGCTACACCTTC.

This clonotype was observed a few times. The chain combines TRBV11-1 with TRBJ2-3; TRBD2 matches at 11 bases. V lost 6 bases, J lost 4 bases, and 15 bases stayed unmatched. Germline loops: CDR1 SGHAT, CDR2 FQDESV (reference sequence). This CDR3 spans 18 amino acids. CDR3 amino acids: CASRHQREYSGRADTQYF. The CDR3 DNA reads TGTGCCAGCAGACACCAGAGAGAATATAGCGGGAGGGCAGATACGCAGTATTTT.

In its sample, this clonotype was seen a few times. The V and J genes are TRBV11-2 and TRBJ1-2; 9 bases agree with TRBD1. Germline V CDR1 and CDR2: SGHAT, FQNNGV. J lost 4 bases, V lost 5 bases, and 2 bases had no gene match. The CDR3 contains 13 residues. The CDR3 region is CASSQTGGYGYTF. DNA for the CDR3: TGTGCCAGCAGCCAGACAGGGGGCTATGGCTACACCTTC.